This T cell receptor (beta chain) emerged from a study of vaccination and CD4 T cells after COVID-19. Study-level background: Post-COVID draws came a median around 100 days after diagnosis (range 35 to 161).

From germline, CDR1 is DFQATT and CDR2 SNEGSKA (reference sequence). The ends lost 6 bases at V and 4 bases at J; junction bases unmatched: 8. CDR3 length equals 15 residues. Described treatment: roughly ten-day PBMC culture with coronavirus spike peptide pools or control peptides (ViraFEST assay). Comments on this clonotype: Its target is not known.

Sequencing of DNA taken from cultured CD4+ T cells relied on the Oncomine TCR Beta short-read assay. A single record per CDR3 protein comes from TCRdb applying MiXCR to the PCR reads. The profile shows several thousand distinct CDR3 sequences, 60% to 70% of them singletons. The chain uses TRBV20-1 and TRBJ2-3, with 12 bases identical to TRBD1. The clonotype originates from a human donor who had recovered from COVID-19. The sample consisted of CD4+ T cells from blood, cultured in vitro. Here the CDR3 DNA reads TGCAGTGCCAGGGACAGGGGGCTGTCGGCAGATACGCAGTATTTT. It is translated as CSARDRGLSADTQYF.